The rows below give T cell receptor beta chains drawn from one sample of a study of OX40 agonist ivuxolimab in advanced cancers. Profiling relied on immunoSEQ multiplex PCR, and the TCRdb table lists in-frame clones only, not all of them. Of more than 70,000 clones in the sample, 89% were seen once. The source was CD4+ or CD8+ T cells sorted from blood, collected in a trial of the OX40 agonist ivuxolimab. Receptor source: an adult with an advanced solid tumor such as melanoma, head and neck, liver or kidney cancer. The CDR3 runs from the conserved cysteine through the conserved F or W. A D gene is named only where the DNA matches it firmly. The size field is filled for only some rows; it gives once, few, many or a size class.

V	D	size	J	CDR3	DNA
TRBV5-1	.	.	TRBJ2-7	CASSSGDGYEQYF	TGCGCCAGCAGCTCGGGGGACGGGTACGAGCAGTACTTC
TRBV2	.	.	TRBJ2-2	CASSWGWNTGELFF	TGTGCCAGCAGTTGGGGCTGGAACACCGGGGAGCTGTTTTTT
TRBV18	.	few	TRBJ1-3	CASSRGAEVNTIYF	TGTGCCAGCTCAAGGGGGGCAGAAGTAAACACCATATATTTT
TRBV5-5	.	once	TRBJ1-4	CASSPRGESTNEKLFF	TGTGCCAGCAGCCCGCGCGGGGAGTCAACTAATGAAAAACTGTTTTTT
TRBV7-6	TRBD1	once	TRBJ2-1	CASSRGPGSYNEQFF	TGTGCCAGCAGCAGGGGGCCTGGATCCTACAATGAGCAGTTCTTC
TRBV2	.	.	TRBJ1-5	CASGGGDSNQPQHF	TGTGCCAGCGGCGGGGGGGATAGCAATCAGCCCCAGCATTTT
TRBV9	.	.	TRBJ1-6	CASSVLGAYNSPLHF	TGTGCCAGCAGCGTATTGGGTGCCTATAATTCACCCCTCCACTTT
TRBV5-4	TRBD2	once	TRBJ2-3	CASSLGGGTSTDTQYF	TGTGCCAGCAGCCTTGGCGGGGGAACTAGCACAGATACGCAGTATTTT
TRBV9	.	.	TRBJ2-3	CASSVVAGDSTDTQYF	TGTGCCAGCAGCGTAGTGGCAGGGGATAGCACAGATACGCAGTATTTT
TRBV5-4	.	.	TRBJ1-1	CASSLSGVGTEAFF	TGTGCCAGCAGCTTGTCCGGGGTAGGCACTGAAGCTTTCTTT
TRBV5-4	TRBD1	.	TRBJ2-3	CASSMGQGGTDTQYF	TGTGCCAGCAGTATGGGACAGGGTGGCACAGATACGCAGTATTTT
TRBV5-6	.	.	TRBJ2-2	CASSWRRNTGELFF	TGTGCCAGCAGCTGGAGGCGGAACACCGGGGAGCTGTTTTTT
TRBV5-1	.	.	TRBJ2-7	CASSPRTDSPEDEQYF	TGCGCCAGCAGCCCCCGGACAGACAGCCCCGAGGACGAGCAGTACTTC
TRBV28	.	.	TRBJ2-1	CASLGFGASSYNEQFF	TGTGCCAGTCTCGGATTCGGGGCGAGCTCCTACAATGAGCAGTTCTTC
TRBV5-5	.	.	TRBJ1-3	CASSGGWGVSGNTIYF	TGTGCCAGCAGCGGGGGTTGGGGAGTCTCTGGAAACACCATATATTTT
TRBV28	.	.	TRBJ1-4	CASSNDGIEKLFF	TGTGCCAGCAGTAACGACGGGATTGAAAAACTGTTTTTT
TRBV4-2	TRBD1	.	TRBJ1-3	CASSQDPGTASGNTIYF	TGTGCCAGCAGCCAAGATCCCGGGACAGCCTCTGGAAACACCATATATTTT
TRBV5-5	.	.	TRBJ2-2	CASSPPHGELFF	TGTGCCAGCAGCCCCCCCCACGGGGAGCTGTTTTTT
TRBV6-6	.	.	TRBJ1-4	CASSPIGEKLFF	TGTGCCAGCAGTCCCATAGGTGAAAAACTGTTTTTT
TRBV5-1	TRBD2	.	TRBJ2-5	CASGGLAGQETQYF	TGCGCCAGCGGGGGACTAGCGGGCCAAGAGACCCAGTACTTC
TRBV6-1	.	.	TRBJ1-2	CASSEWSVGQNYGYTF	TGTGCCAGCAGTGAATGGTCGGTAGGTCAGAACTATGGCTACACCTTC
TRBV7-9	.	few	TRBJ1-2	CASSSRSNYGYTF	TGTGCCAGCAGCTCTAGGTCTAACTATGGCTACACCTTC
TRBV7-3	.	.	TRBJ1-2	CASSKDSDLGGYTF	TGTGCCAGCAGCAAAGACAGCGACTTGGGGGGCTACACCTTC
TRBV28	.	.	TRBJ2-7	CASSRGGSTYEQYF	TGTGCCAGCAGTCGGGGTGGGTCCACCTACGAGCAGTACTTC
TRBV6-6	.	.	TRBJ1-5	CASSYQGFDQPQHF	TGTGCCAGCAGTTACCAGGGGTTCGATCAGCCCCAGCATTTT
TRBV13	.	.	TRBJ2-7	CASSLTRSHYEQYF	TGTGCCAGCAGCCTCACTAGGAGCCACTACGAGCAGTACTTC
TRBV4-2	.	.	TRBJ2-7	CASSQDEVGTYEQYF	TGTGCCAGCAGCCAAGATGAGGTCGGGACCTACGAGCAGTACTTC
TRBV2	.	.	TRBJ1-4	CASRTGTGNEKLFF	TGTGCCAGCAGGACCGGGACGGGTAATGAAAAACTGTTTTTT
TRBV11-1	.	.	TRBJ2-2	CASSKGGELFF	TGTGCCAGCAGCAAGGGGGGGGAGCTGTTTTTT
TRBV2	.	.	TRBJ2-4	CASSSWTALAKNIQYF	TGTGCCAGCAGTTCGTGGACTGCTCTAGCCAAAAACATTCAGTACTTC
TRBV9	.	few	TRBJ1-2	CASSVGVWSYGYTF	TGTGCCAGCAGCGTAGGGGTTTGGAGCTATGGCTACACCTTC
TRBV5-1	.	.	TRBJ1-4	CASSRDGTNEKLFF	TGCGCCAGCAGCAGGGACGGAACTAATGAAAAACTGTTTTTT
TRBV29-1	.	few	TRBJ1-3	CSAIEGGNTIYF	TGCAGCGCCATCGAGGGAGGAAACACCATATATTTT
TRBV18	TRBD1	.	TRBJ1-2	CASSPGQGIGYGYTF	TGTGCCAGCTCACCCGGACAGGGAATAGGCTATGGCTACACCTTC
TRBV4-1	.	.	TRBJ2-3	CASSLGWGSRTDTQYF	TGCGCCAGCAGCCTGGGTTGGGGGTCTCGCACAGATACGCAGTATTTT
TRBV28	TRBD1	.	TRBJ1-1	CASSVDRGTEAFF	TGTGCCAGCAGTGTGGACAGGGGGACTGAAGCTTTCTTT
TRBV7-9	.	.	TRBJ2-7	CASSFRTDLSYEQYF	TGTGCCAGCAGCTTCCGGACAGACCTTTCCTACGAGCAGTACTTC
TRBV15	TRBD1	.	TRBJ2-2	CATSRPGQGVTGELFF	TGTGCCACCAGCAGACCGGGACAGGGGGTTACCGGGGAGCTGTTTTTT
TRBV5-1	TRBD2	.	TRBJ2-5	CASSFASGGWSAQYF	TGCGCCAGCAGCTTCGCGAGCGGGGGGTGGTCGGCCCAGTACTTC
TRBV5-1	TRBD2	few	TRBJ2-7	CASSSGPVVAGSLYEQYF	TGCGCCAGCAGCTCGGGCCCCGTGGTAGCGGGGTCCCTCTACGAGCAGTACTTC
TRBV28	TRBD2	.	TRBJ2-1	CASREAGPNEQFF	TGTGCCAGCAGAGAAGCGGGACCTAATGAGCAGTTCTTC
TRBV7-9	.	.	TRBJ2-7	CASSLARGPYGPYEQYF	TGTGCCAGCAGCTTAGCCCGAGGCCCATATGGGCCTTACGAGCAGTACTTC
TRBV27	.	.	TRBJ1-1	CASSWSERNTEAFF	TGTGCCAGCAGTTGGTCAGAGAGGAACACTGAAGCTTTCTTT
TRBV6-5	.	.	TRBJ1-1	CASSWSRTNTEAFF	TGTGCCAGCAGTTGGTCACGTACTAACACTGAAGCTTTCTTT
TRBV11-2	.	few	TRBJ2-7	CASSRAGYEQYF	TGTGCCAGCAGCCGCGCGGGGTACGAGCAGTACTTC
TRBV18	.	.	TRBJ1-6	CASSAYSLSSPLHF	TGTGCCAGCTCAGCTTACAGCTTAAGTTCACCCCTCCACTTT
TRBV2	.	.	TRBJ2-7	CASSSTLWGYEQYF	TGTGCCAGCAGTTCGACCCTTTGGGGCTACGAGCAGTACTTC
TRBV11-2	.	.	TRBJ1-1	CASSLEYTEAFF	TGTGCCAGCAGCTTAGAATACACTGAAGCTTTCTTT
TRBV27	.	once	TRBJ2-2	CASSLVNTGELFF	TGTGCCAGCAGTTTGGTTAACACCGGGGAGCTGTTTTTT
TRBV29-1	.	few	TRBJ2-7	CSVGTWGEQYF	TGCAGCGTTGGTACGTGGGGCGAGCAGTACTTC
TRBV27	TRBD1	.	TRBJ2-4	CASTDRGRMKDKNIQYF	TGTGCCAGCACCGACAGGGGGCGAATGAAGGACAAAAACATTCAGTACTTC
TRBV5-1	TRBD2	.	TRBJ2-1	CASSRGGIAYNEQFF	TGCGCCAGCAGTCGCGGGGGGATAGCCTACAATGAGCAGTTCTTC
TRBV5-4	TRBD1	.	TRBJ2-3	CASSLRDRGSTQYF	TGTGCCAGCAGCCTCCGGGACAGGGGGAGCACGCAGTATTTT
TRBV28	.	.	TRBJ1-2	CASSFVGREDGYTF	TGTGCCAGCAGTTTCGTCGGCAGGGAGGATGGCTACACCTTC
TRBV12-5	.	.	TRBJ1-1	CASGPGRTNTEAFF	TGTGCTAGTGGTCCCGGACGGACGAACACTGAAGCTTTCTTT